The 7 T cell receptor beta chains presented below share a single source sample, sequenced in a study of T cell clonality in common variable immunodeficiency. The data were produced by immunoSEQ multiplex PCR, yet TCRdb's version contains in-frame clones alone and is incomplete. The sample is made up of some 64,000 clones, none counted only once. The sample was peripheral blood mononuclear cells. The source of these receptors is a person between 18 and 75 years old in good health.

The sample holds many counts of this clone. The CDR3 end falls 3 residues outside the read, so it is completed with the germline J gene. This sequence joins TRBV4-2 and TRBJ2-2; TRBD1 matches at 11 bases. Germline CDR1 is LGHNA and CDR2 is YNFKEQ. This CDR3 region has 16 residues. Trimming at V came to 4 bases and at J to 5 bases, leaving 6 bases not matched to a gene. The sequenced CDR3 bases are TGTGCCAGCAGCCCCCGGGGACAGGGGGGAACCGGGGAG. It yields the protein CASSPRGQGGTGE. The full CDR3 sequence reads CASSPRGQGGTGELFF.

This clone has a count of ten or more. Read sequence stops 3 residues before the CDR3 end, and the germline J gene provides the missing end. V and J are TRBV18 and TRBJ1-2, with no clear D. V was clipped by 2 bases and J by 2 bases, with 9 bases between them. The CDR3 contains 14 residues. The germline CDR1 and CDR2 sequences are KGHSH and LQKENI. The CDR3 reads CASSPEGSNYGYTF. Incomplete CDR3 DNA: TGTGCCAGCTCACCAGAAGGCTCAAACTATGGC.

This clone was seen many times. The read is 3 residues too short to cover the CDR3 end, so that end is filled in from the germline J gene. The chain combines TRBV4-1 with TRBJ1-2, with a possible D match to TRBD1 (6 bases). This CDR3 region has 16 residues. Germline-derived CDR1 and CDR2 are MGHRA and YSYEKL. With 3 bases removed from V and 4 bases from J, the gap between germline ends came to 18 bases. The CDR3 protein is CASSQGYREISYGYTF. The DNA read from the CDR3 is TGCGCCAGCAGCCAGGGTTACAGGGAAATTTCCTATGGC.

This clone was found many times. From the germline J gene comes the end of the CDR3, since the read stops 3 residues before it. The V and J genes are TRBV20-1 and TRBJ2-7, with 7 bases identical to TRBD1. The germline V gene has CDR1 DFQATT and CDR2 SNEGSKA (reference sequence). The CDR3 consists of 15 residues. The junction had 9 bases not matched to a gene; V was cut back by 4 bases and J by 0 bases. The covered CDR3 bases are TGCAGTGCTACGGACCGGGACAGCTTCTCCTACGAG. Protein: CSATDRDSFSYE. The whole CDR3 reads CSATDRDSFSYEQYF.

The table lists this clone with many counts. The DNA ends 3 residues before the CDR3 does, and the rest of the CDR3 is filled in from the germline J gene. The gene calls are TRBV6-1 and TRBJ2-2, with a weak D call TRBD1 (5 bases). V dropped 1 base and J dropped 5 bases, with 11 bases sitting between them. The germline CDR1 and CDR2 sequences are MNHNS and SASEGT. This CDR3 is 15 amino acids long. The CDR3 DNA, read in part, is TGTGCCAGCAGTGAAGGGCAGGGCACAACCGGGGAG. Residues: CASSEGQGTTGE. The whole CDR3 protein reads CASSEGQGTTGELFF.

This clone was detected ten times or more. The read terminates 3 residues ahead of where the CDR3 ends, so the germline J gene completes it. The V and J genes are TRBV5-1 and TRBJ1-1; 7 bases line up with TRBD1. CDR1 and CDR2 (germline): SGHRS, YFSETQ. The CDR3 runs to 14 residues. CDR3 residues: CASSLSGQAPEAFF. The part of the CDR3 DNA that was read is TGCGCCAGCAGCTTGAGCGGACAGGCACCAGAA.

This clone occurred many times. With the read ending 3 residues before the CDR3 end, the germline J gene is used to fill in that end. V gene TRBV19 combines with J gene TRBJ1-6; no firm D call. The V and J ends lost 0 bases and 9 bases respectively, with 6 bases between them. The CDR3 has 13 residues. The germline V gene encodes CDR1 LNHDA and CDR2 SQIVND (reference sequence). The covered CDR3 bases are TGTGCCAGTAGTATAGACCACACTTCACCC. Translation: CASSIDHTSP. The full CDR3 is CASSIDHTSPLHF. The variable domain in full, completed from reference TRBV19 and TRBJ1-6, reads DGGITQSPKYLFRKEGQNVTLSCEQNLNHDAMYWYRQDPGQGLRLIYYSQIVNDFQKGDIAEGYSVSREKKESFPLTVTSAQKNPTAFYLCASSIDHTSPLHFGNGTRLTVT.